Each of the 2 T cell receptor beta chains below was sequenced from the same sample in a study of shared clonotypes between healthy human individuals. The method was immunoSEQ multiplex PCR; TCRdb's version includes in-frame clones alone and lacks a portion of them. The sample records just over 2,000,000 clones, less than 95% being singletons. Selected positively for CCR7 and CD45RO-negative, naive CD8 cells excluded terminally differentiated effector memory CD45RA+ cells. Sequenced sample: naive CD8+ T cells sorted from blood. The receptors come from a man between 18 and 35 years old in good health.

This clone was counted a single time. Other DNA sequences in this specimen translate into the identical CDR3. The chain is built from TRBV4-3 and TRBJ2-2, with D perhaps matching TRBD2 (5 bases). Trimming cost V 0 bases and J 4 bases, with 9 bases left between them. This CDR3 region has 15 residues. Germline V lookup: CDR1 LGHNA, CDR2 YSLEER. CDR3 sequence reads: CASSQDHGGTGELFF. CDR3 DNA sequence: TGCGCCAGCAGCCAAGATCATGGAGGCACCGGGGAGCTGTTTTTT.

With regard to this clone: The sample carries other DNA sequences with the same CDR3. The V and J genes are TRBV27 and TRBJ2-7; 9 bases align to TRBD1. Germline V lookup: CDR1 MNHEY, CDR2 SMNVEV (reference sequence). V lost 5 bases, J lost 3 bases, and 5 bases stayed unmatched. The CDR3 runs to 14 residues. CDR3 residues: CASSPLGQGYEQYF. In nucleotides, the CDR3 is TGTGCCAGCAGTCCTCTGGGACAGGGCTACGAGCAGTACTTC.